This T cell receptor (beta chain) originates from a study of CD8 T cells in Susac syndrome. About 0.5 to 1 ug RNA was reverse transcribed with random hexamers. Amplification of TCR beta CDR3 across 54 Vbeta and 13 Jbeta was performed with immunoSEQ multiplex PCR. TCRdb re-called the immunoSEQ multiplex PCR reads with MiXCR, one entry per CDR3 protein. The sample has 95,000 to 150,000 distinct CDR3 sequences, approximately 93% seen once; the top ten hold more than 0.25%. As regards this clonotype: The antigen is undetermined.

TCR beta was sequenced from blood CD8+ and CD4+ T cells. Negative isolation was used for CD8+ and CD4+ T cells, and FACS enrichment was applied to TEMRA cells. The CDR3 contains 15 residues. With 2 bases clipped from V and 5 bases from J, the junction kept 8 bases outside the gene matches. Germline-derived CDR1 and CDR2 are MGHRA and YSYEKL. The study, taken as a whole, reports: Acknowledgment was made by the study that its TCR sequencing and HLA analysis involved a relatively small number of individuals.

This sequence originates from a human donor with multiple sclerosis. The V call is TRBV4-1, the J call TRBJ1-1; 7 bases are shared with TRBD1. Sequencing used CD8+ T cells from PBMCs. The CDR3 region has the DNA TGCGCCAGCAGCCAATACCAACAGGGGAGGACTGAAGCTTTCTTT. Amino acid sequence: CASSQYQQGRTEAFF.